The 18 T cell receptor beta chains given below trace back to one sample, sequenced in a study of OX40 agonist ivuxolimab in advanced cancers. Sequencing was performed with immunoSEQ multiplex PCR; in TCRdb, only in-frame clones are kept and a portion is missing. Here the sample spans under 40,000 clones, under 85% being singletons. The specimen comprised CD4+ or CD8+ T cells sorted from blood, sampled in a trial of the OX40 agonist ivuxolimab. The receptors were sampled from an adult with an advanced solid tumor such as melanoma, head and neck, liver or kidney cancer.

The CDR3 loop is CASSLARNYGYTF. For the CDR3, the DNA is TGTGCCAGCAGCTTAGCCAGGAACTATGGCTACACCTTC. The chain employs TRBV7-9 and TRBJ1-2; D is unresolved. The CDR3 runs 13 residues. The V gene lost 0 bases and the J gene lost 2 bases, with 4 bases spanning the gap. Germline CDR1 and CDR2: SEHNR and FQNEAQ (reference sequence).

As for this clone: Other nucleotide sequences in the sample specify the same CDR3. The CDR3 loop reads CAWRGTGNNQPQHF. The CDR3 region has the DNA TGTGCCTGGAGGGGGACGGGCAACAATCAGCCCCAGCATTTT. J is TRBJ1-5 and V is TRBV30; a possible D gene is TRBD1 (5 bases). V lost 3 bases and J lost 3, with 12 bases in between. Germline lookup yields CDR1 GTSNPN and CDR2 SVGIG (reference sequence). The CDR3 length is 14 residues.

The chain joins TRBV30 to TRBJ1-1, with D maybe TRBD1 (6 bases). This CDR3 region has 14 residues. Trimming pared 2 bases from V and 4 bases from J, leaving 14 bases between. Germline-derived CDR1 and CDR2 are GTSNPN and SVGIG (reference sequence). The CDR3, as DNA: TGTGCCTGGAGTCTAGTTACGGGGGCCACTGAAGCTTTCTTT. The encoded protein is CAWSLVTGATEAFF.

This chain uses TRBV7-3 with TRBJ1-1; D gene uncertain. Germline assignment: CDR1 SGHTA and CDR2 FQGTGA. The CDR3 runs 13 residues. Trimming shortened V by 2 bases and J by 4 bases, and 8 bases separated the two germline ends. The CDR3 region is CASSLDATTEAFF. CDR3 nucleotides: TGTGCCAGCAGCTTAGACGCAACCACTGAAGCTTTCTTT.

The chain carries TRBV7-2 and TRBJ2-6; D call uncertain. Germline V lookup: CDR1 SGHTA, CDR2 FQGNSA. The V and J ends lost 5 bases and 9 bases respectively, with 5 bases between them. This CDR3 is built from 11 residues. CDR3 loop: CASSTLNVLTF. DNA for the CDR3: TGTGCCAGCAGCACACTCAACGTCCTGACTTTC.

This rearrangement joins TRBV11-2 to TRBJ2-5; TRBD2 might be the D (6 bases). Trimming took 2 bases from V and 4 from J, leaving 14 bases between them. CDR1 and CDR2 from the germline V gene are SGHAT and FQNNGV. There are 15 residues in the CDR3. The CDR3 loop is CASSLPGGSTETQYF. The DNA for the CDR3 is TGTGCCAGCAGCTTACCCGGGGGATCCACAGAGACCCAGTACTTC.

As DNA, the CDR3 is TGTGCCAGCAGATTGGGGGGACAGGTTCCCACCTACGAGCAGTACTTC. It specifies CASRLGGQVPTYEQYF. The genes are TRBV2 and TRBJ2-7, with 8 bases matching TRBD1. The V gene's germline CDR1 is SNHLY and CDR2 FYNNEI. CDR3 length: 16 residues. The V segment lost 6 bases and the J segment 2 bases; nucleotides outside the gene matches: 12.

CDR3 sequence: CASSEGPGRNEQFF. The CDR3 nucleotides read TGTGCCAGCAGTGAAGGTCCAGGGCGAAATGAGCAGTTCTTC. The V and J genes are TRBV6-1 and TRBJ2-1; a possible D gene is TRBD1 (5 bases). Germline V lookup: CDR1 MNHNS, CDR2 SASEGT. V dropped 1 base and J dropped 7 bases, with 11 bases sitting between them. CDR3 length equals 14 residues.

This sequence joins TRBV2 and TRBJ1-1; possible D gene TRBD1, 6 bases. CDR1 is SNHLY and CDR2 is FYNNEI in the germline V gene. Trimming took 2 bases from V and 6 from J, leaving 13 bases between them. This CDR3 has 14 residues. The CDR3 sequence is CASSESGGSAEAFF. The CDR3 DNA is TGTGCCAGCAGTGAATCCGGGGGCAGCGCTGAAGCTTTCTTT.

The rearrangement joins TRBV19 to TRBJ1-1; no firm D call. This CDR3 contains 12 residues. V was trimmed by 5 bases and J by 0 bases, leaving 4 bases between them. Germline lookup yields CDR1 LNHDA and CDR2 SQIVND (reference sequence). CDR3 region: CASSRLNTEAFF. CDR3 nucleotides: TGTGCCAGTAGTCGATTGAACACTGAAGCTTTCTTT.

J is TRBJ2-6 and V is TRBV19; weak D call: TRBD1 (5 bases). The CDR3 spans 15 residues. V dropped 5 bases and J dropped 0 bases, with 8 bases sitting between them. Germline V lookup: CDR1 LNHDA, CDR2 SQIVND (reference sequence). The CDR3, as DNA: TGTGCCAGTAGTCCAGACAGCTCTGGGGCCAACGTCCTGACTTTC. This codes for CASSPDSSGANVLTF.

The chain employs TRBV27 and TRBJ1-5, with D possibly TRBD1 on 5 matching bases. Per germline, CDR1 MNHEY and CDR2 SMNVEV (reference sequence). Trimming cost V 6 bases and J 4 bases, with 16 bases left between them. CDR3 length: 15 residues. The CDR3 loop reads CASSPRDPPNQPQHF. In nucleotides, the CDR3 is TGTGCCAGCAGCCCCCGGGACCCACCGAATCAGCCCCAGCATTTT.

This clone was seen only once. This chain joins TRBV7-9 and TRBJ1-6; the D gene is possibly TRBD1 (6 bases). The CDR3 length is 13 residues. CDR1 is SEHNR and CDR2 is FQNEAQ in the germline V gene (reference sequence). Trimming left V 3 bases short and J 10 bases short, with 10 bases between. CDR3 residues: CASSFPGVSPLHF. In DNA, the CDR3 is TGTGCCAGCAGCTTTCCAGGGGTATCACCCCTCCACTTT.

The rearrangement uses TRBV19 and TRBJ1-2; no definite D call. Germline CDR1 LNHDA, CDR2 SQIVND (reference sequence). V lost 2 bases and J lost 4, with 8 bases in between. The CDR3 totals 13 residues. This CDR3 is CASSIRRAYGYTF. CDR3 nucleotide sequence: TGTGCCAGTAGTATACGGCGAGCCTATGGCTACACCTTC.

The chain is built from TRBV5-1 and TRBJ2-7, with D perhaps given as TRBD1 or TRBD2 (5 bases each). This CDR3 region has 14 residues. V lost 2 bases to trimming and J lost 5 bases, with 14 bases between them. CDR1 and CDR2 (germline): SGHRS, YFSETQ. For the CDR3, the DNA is TGCGCCAGCAGCTTCCAGGGAGTGTTTGACGAGCAGTACTTC. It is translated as CASSFQGVFDEQYF.

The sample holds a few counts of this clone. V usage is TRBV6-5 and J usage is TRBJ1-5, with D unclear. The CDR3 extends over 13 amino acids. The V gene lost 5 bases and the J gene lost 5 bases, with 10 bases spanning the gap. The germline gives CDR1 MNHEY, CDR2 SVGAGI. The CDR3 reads CASSPYIDQPQHF. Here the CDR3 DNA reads TGTGCCAGCAGTCCGTACATAGATCAGCCCCAGCATTTT.

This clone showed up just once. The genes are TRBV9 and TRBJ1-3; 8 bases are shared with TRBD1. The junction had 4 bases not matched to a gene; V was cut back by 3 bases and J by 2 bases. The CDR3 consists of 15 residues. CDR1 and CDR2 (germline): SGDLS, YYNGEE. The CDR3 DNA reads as TGTGCCAGCAGCGCCCGGACAGGGACTGGAAACACCATATATTTT. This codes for CASSARTGTGNTIYF.

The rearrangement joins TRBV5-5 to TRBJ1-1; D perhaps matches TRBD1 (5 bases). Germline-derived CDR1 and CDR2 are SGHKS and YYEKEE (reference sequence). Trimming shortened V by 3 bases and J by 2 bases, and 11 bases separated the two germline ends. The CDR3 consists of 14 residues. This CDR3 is CASSYGTFNTEAFF. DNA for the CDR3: TGTGCCAGCAGCTATGGGACCTTTAACACTGAAGCTTTCTTT.